This T cell receptor beta chain derives from a study of T-cell memory formation after mild COVID-19 (dated by TCRdb to the early 2020s). Background on the whole study: TCR sequence clusters from the two donors were found to be largely donor specific. Longitudinal TCRalpha and TCRbeta repertoire sequencing tracked T-cell clones expanding and contracting after mild COVID-19 in a couple of donors. The cohort was made up of two young adult volunteers, one female and one male, who were previously healthy. Overall study results and their limits: Contracting CD4+ clones were found mainly in CM and EM memory subsets, while CD8+ clones were enriched in EMRA. The second-wave clones that peaked on day 37 were not confirmed to be SARS-CoV-2 specific. Some responding clones were found in pre-infection memory, which suggests that pre-existing cross-reactive memory T cells took part in the SARS-CoV-2 response. Only a couple of mild cases were covered by the study, and larger cohorts that include severe cases with pre-infection samples were considered necessary. Balanced CD4/CD8 phenotypes were observed for clones contracting from day 15 to 85, whereas a bias towards CD4+ was observed for a second wave of clones expanding from day 15 to 37.

This clonotype came up a few times. The antigen this receptor binds is unknown. One base away there is no much larger clone; base qualities are not given. Inclusive of the bounding cysteine and phenylalanine, the CDR3 is 14 residues long. The DNA shown is the 42-base CDR3, in frame from base 1. CDR1 and CDR2, per the germline V gene, are SQVTM and ANQGSEA. The junction shows trimming of 1 base on V and 6 bases on J, and the gene matches do not reach 4 bases of it. Ficoll-Paque density gradient centrifugation was used to isolate PBMCs. Sequencing instrument: Illumina NovaSeq 6000. TCRalpha and TCRbeta cDNA libraries were built by 5'RACE with constant-segment primers, adding sample barcodes and unique molecular identifiers. Trizol reagent was used to extract RNA from every sample. Amplification of the libraries took two PCR steps, and the second step added a second sample barcode plus Illumina TruSeq adapters. Sequencing of libraries was performed on an Illumina NovaSeq with 2 x 150 bp paired-end reads. The original pipeline was this. The reads were demultiplexed and collapsed into UMI-guided consensus sequences using migec v1.2.7. Using mixcr v2.1.11, UMI consensuses were aligned to TRA and TRB V and J templates and then assembled into clonotypes. A clonotype was counted as expanded or contracted only when both edgeR and NoisET called the clonotype significant, with the noise models trained on biological replicates. For edgeR calls, the thresholds were a false discovery rate-adjusted p below 0.01 and a log2 fold-change of 1. PCA with hierarchical clustering of max-normalized trajectories of the 1000 most abundant clonotypes was used as exploratory dynamics analysis. The CD4 or CD8 phenotype of responding clones was assigned using the separately sequenced CD4+ and CD8+ repertoires. TCRdb redid the processing of the public reads, applying fastp at Q25 and MiXCR, and retained in-frame beta chains. Merged by CDR3 protein, the rows form single entries marked with the most common genes and DNA. TCRdb, not the authors, supplied the V and J calls. This sample has fewer than 650,000 distinct CDR3 sequences in its table, and about a fifth of those were observed once. The ten largest make up under 8.5% of the sample.

The chain joins TRBV29-1 to TRBJ2-1; 9 junctional bases match TRBD2. Sequencing was performed on PBMCs or a T cell subset sorted from them (not recorded which). The receptor comes from an adult woman who had mild COVID-19 (a few samples of this study predate the infection). The sample titles of this study are shuffled in the database, so cell type and time point are left out; the donor was told from shared clones. The DNA sequence follows: TGCAGCGTTGAAGTGGGCGGGAGGGGCAATGAGCAGTTCTTC. It specifies CSVEVGGRGNEQFF.